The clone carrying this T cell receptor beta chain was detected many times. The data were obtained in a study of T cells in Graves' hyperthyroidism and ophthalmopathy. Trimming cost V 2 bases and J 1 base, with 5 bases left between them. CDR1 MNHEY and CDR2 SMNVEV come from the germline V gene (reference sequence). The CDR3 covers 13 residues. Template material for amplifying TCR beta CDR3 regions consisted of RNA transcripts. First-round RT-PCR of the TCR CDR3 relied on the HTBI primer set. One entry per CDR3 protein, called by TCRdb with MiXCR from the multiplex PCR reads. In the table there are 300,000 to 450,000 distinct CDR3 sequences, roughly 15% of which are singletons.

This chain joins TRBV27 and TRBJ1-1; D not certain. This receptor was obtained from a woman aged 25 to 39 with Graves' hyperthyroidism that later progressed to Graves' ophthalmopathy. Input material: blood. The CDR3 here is CASSLKTNTEAFF. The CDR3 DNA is TGTGCCAGCAGTTTAAAGACGAACACTGAAGCTTTCTTT.